These 11 T cell receptor beta chains originate from one sample sequenced in a study of monozygotic twins with inflammatory bowel disease. Using the 5' RACE reads, TCRdb records one entry per CDR3 protein without DNA. This specimen shows some 170,000 distinct CDR3 sequences; the ten leading clones hold about 7.4%. Specimen: blood. The receptors here all came from a human donor with ulcerative colitis or Crohn's disease, or a healthy co-twin of an affected twin (not recorded which).

The chain joins TRBV7-6 to TRBJ2-7; the D gene TCRdb calls, TRBD1, cannot be checked with no DNA. Germline V lookup: CDR1 SGHVS, CDR2 FNYEAQ. The CDR3 spans 16 residues. The CDR3 loop reads CASSLERQGGSYEQYF.

This chain links TRBV28 with TRBJ2-7; the TRBD1 assignment by TCRdb is unverifiable without DNA. The germline V gene encodes CDR1 MDHEN and CDR2 SYDVKM. This CDR3 contains 12 residues. The CDR3 reads CASKGSGYEQYF.

The chain is built from TRBV20-1 and TRBJ1-2; the TRBD1 assignment by TCRdb is unverifiable without DNA. CDR1 DFQATT and CDR2 SNEGSKA come from the germline V gene (reference sequence). The CDR3 runs 15 residues. CDR3 region: CSASPPTGWDYGYTF.

This chain's CDR3 is CASSFRGDTQYF. This chain joins TRBV11-2 and TRBJ2-3; the D call of TRBD1 rests on TCRdb alone, since no DNA is present to check it. Germline CDR1 SGHAT, CDR2 FQNNGV. The CDR3 length is 12 residues.

CDR3 residues: CASKRGVNTEAFF. This sequence joins TRBV7-2 and TRBJ1-1; no DNA is available, so the TRBD1 call from TCRdb remains unchecked. The CDR3 is 13 residues long. Germline loops: CDR1 SGHTA, CDR2 FQGNSA.

The chain recombines TRBV12-3 or TRBV12-4 with TRBJ2-3; TCRdb's D call of TRBD1 is untestable without DNA. The CDR3 consists of 12 residues. CDR3 protein: CASSPWRNTQYF.

The chain links TRBV30 to TRBJ2-5; TCRdb names TRBD1, which stays unverified in the absence of DNA. The CDR3 is 12 amino acids. The V gene's germline CDR1 is GTSNPN and CDR2 SVGIG (reference sequence). The CDR3 spells CAWSTGWQTQHF.

J is TRBJ2-5 and V is TRBV12-3 or TRBV12-4; TCRdb picks TRBD1, but there is no DNA to check that call. The CDR3 extends over 15 amino acids. The CDR3 reads CASSSGTGAWETQYF.

This chain joins TRBV5-1 and TRBJ1-4; TCRdb selects TRBD1, and the lack of DNA leaves this call unchecked. This CDR3 has 15 residues. Per germline, CDR1 SGHRS and CDR2 YFSETQ. Here the CDR3 reads CASSWTGTGHEKLFF.

The chain combines TRBV20-1 with TRBJ1-2. This CDR3 is 15 amino acids long. CDR1 is DFQATT, CDR2 SNEGSKA, per germline (reference sequence). CDR3 region: CSARIRRGPNRAYTF.

The CDR3: CSVATGNQPQHF. The chain couples TRBV29-1 to TRBJ1-5. Germline CDR1 reads SQVTM; CDR2 reads ANQGSEA. The CDR3 is 12 residues long. The full variable domain, rest sourced from reference TRBV29-1 and TRBJ1-5, is SAVISQKPSRDICQRGTSLTIQCQVDSQVTMMFWYRQQPGQSLTLIATANQGSEATYESGFVIDKFPISRPNLTFSTLTVSNMSPEDSSIYLCSVATGNQPQHFGDGTRLSIL.